Sequencing of this T cell receptor (beta chain) was carried out in a study of blood T cells in healthy people across ages. Germline V gene sequence: CDR1 DFQATT, CDR2 SNEGSKA (reference sequence). There are 14 residues in the CDR3. The V gene end was trimmed by 6 bases and the J gene end by 7 bases; junction bases not matched to a gene: 11. For the second PCR, which ran for roughly 6 to 12 cycles, a sample-barcoded 5' primer and a J-beta primer mix were used. Via MiXCR, TCRdb re-called the 5' RACE reads, giving one row per CDR3 protein. The sample has about 1.1 million distinct CDR3 sequences; more than 30% are singletons.

This sequence originates from a young man in good health. The sequencing sample was made of blood. The chain uses TRBV20-1 and TRBJ2-7, with TRBD1 identical over 11 bases. This CDR3 reads CSARDRGFYNEQYF. The CDR3, as DNA: TGCAGTGCCCGGGACAGGGGGTTTTACAATGAGCAGTACTTC.